The sequence of this T cell receptor beta chain was determined in a study of CD8 T cells in ankylosing spondylitis. This CDR3 is built from 16 residues. Germline V gene sequence: CDR1 ENHRY, CDR2 SYGVKD. Trimming removed 8 bases from V and 2 bases from J, with 21 bases in between. Quantitative 5'-RACE was performed with molecular barcodes, and it yielded the TCR beta libraries. MiXCR, run by TCRdb on the 5' RACE reads, gives a single entry per CDR3 protein. The sample carries about 220,000 distinct CDR3 sequences, around 25% recorded once. The study's findings and limits: Disease-linked clones were reportedly significantly enriched in matched ankylosing spondylitis synovial fluid. Blood of patients with ankylosing spondylitis appeared to be characterized by a TCR beta motif of 8 or 9 highly homologous variants. Some motif variants were previously reported in reactive arthritis synovial fluid and blood.

This clonotype was observed many times. Its matching antigen is unknown. Source material: blood, either unsorted or a sorted T cell fraction (not recorded which). The source is a male donor with ankylosing spondylitis or in good health (not recorded which). The J gene is TRBJ1-1, the V gene TRBV10-3, with D tentatively TRBD1 (6 bases). CDR3 protein: CAISARAGGANTEAFF. CDR3 sequence (DNA): TGTGCCATCTCGGCCCGAGCGGGGGGCGCAAACACTGAAGCTTTCTTT.